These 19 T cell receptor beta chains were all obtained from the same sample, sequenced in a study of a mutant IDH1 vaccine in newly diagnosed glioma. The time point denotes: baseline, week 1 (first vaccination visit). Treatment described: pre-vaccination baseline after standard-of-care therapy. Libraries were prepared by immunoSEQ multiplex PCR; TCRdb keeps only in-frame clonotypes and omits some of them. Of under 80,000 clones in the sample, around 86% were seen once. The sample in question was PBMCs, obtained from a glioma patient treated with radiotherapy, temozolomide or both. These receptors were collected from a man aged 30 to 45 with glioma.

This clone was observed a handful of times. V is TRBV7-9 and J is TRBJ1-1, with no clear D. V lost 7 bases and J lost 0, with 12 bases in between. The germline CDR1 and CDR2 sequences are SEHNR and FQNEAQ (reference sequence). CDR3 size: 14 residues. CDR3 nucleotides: TGTGCCAGCATCAAGACAACGGTGAACACTGAAGCTTTCTTT. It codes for CASIKTTVNTEAFF.

The CDR3 bases are TGTGCCAGCAGCTTAGAATACAGGGTTCAAGAGACCCAGTACTTC. Translated: CASSLEYRVQETQYF. The chain has TRBV7-7 and TRBJ2-5; a weak D match, TRBD1 (6 bases). V gave up 1 base and J gave up 2 bases, with 11 bases separating them. The CDR3 extends over 15 amino acids. Germline V gene lookup returns CDR1 SSHAT and CDR2 FNYEAQ (reference sequence).

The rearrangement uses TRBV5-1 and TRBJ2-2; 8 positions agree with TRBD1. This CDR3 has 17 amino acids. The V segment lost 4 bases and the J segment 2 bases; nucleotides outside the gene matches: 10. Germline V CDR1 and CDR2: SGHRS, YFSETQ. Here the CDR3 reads CASSHYVPGGNTGELFF. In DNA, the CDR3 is TGCGCCAGCAGCCACTATGTGCCAGGGGGCAACACCGGGGAGCTGTTTTTT.

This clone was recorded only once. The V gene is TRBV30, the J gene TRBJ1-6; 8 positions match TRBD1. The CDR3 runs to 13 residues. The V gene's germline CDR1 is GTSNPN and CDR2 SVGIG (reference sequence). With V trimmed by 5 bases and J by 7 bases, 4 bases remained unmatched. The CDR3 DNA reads TGTGCCTGGGATGACAGGGGAAATTCACCCCTCCACTTT. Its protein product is CAWDDRGNSPLHF.

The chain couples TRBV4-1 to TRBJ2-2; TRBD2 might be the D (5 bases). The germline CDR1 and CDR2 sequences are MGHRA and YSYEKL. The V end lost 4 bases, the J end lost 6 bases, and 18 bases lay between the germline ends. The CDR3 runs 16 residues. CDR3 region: CASSPPSPGFPGELFF. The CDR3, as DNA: TGCGCCAGCAGCCCTCCCTCTCCGGGGTTCCCCGGGGAGCTGTTTTTT.

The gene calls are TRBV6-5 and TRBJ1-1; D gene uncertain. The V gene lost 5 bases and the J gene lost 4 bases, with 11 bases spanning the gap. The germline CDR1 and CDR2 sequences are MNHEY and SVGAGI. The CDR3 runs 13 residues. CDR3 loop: CASSEGVITEAFF. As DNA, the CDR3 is TGTGCCAGCAGTGAGGGAGTGATCACTGAAGCTTTCTTT.

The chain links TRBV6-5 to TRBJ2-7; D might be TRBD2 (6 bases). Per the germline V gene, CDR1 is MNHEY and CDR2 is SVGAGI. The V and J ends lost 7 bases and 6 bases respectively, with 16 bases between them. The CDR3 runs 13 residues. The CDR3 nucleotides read TGTGCCAGCAATTTTTTCCGGGGAGGCGAGCAGTACTTC. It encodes CASNFFRGGEQYF.

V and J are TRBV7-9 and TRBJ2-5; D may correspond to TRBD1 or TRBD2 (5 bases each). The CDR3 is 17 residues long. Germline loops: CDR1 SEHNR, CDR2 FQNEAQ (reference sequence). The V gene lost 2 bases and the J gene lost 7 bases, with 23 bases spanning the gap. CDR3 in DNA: TGTGCCAGCAGCTTAAGCATAGTGGGACCTCCGCGTGGGACCCAGTACTTC. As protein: CASSLSIVGPPRGTQYF. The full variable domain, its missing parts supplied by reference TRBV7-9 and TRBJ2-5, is DTGVSQNPRHKITKRGQNVTFRCDPISEHNRLYWYRQTLGQGPEFLTYFQNEAQLEKSRLLSDRFSAERPKGSFSTLEIQRTEQGDSAMYLCASSLSIVGPPRGTQYFGPGTRLLVL.

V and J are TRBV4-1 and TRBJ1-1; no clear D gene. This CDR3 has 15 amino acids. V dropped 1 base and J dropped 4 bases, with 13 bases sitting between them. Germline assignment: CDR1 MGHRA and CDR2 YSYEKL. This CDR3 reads CASSQAQSIGTEAFF. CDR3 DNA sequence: TGCGCCAGCAGCCAAGCCCAGTCGATCGGCACTGAAGCTTTCTTT.

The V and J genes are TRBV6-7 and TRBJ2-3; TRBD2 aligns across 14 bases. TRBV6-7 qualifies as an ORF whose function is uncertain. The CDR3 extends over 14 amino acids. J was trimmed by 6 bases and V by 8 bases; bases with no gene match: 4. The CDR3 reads CASRLAGGQDTQYF. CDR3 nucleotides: TGTGCCAGCCGACTAGCGGGGGGGCAGGATACGCAGTATTTT.

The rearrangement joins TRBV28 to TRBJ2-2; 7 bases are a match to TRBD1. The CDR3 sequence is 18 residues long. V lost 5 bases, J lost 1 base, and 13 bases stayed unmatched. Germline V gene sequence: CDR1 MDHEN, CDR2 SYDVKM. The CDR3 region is CASSGSPRQGENTGELFF. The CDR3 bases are TGTGCCAGCAGTGGTTCCCCAAGGCAGGGGGAGAACACCGGGGAGCTGTTTTTT.

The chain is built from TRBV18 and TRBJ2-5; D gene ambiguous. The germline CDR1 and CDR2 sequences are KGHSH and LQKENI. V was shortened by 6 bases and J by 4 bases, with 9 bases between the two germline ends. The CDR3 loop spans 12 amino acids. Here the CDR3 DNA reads TGTGCCAGCTCGGAAGGTAGAGAGACCCAGTACTTC. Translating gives CASSEGRETQYF. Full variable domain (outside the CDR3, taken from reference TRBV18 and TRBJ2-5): NAGVMQNPRHLVRRRGQEARLRCSPMKGHSHVYWYRQLPEEGLKFMVYLQKENIIDESGMPKERFSAEFPKEGPSILRIQQVVRGDSAAYFCASSEGRETQYFGPGTRLLVL.

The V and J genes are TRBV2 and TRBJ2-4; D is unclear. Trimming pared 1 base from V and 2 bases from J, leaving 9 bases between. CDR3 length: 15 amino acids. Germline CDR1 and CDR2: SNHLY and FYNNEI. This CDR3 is CASSEGKQTKNIQYF. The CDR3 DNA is TGTGCCAGCAGTGAAGGCAAACAAACCAAAAACATTCAGTACTTC. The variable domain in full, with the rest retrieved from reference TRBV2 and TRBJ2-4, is EPEVTQTPSHQVTQMGQEVILRCVPISNHLYFYWYRQILGQKVEFLVSFYNNEISEKSEIFDDQFSVERPDGSNFTLKIRSTKLEDSAMYFCASSEGKQTKNIQYFGAGTRLSVL.

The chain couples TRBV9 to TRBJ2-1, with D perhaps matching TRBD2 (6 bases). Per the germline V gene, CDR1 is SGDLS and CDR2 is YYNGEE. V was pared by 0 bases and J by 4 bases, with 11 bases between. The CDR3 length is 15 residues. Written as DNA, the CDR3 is TGTGCCAGCAGCGTAGATGGGACTCAATACAATGAGCAGTTCTTC. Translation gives CASSVDGTQYNEQFF. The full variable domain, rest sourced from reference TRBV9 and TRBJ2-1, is DSGVTQTPKHLITATGQRVTLRCSPRSGDLSVYWYQQSLDQGLQFLIQYYNGEERAKGNILERFSAQQFPDLHSELNLSSLELGDSALYFCASSVDGTQYNEQFFGPGTRLTVL.

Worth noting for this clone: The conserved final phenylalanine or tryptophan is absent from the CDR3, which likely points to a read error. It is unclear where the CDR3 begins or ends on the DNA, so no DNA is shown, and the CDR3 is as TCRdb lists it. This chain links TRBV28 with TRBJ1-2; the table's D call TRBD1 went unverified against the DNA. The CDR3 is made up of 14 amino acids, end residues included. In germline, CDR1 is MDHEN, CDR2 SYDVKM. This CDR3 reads CASSRPGGDTPPDL.

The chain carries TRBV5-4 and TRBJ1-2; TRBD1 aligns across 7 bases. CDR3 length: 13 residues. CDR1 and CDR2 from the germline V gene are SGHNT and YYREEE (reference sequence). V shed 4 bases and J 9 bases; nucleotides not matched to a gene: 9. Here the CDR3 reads CASSLGTERRYTF. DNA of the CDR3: TGTGCCAGCAGCCTAGGGACAGAACGGCGCTACACCTTC.

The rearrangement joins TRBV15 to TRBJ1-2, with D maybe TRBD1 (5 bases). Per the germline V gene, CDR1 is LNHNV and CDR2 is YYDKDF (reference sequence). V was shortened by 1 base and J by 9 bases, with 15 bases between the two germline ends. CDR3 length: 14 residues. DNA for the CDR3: TGTGCCACCAGCAGAGTGGAGGGGTTGGACAGCTACACCTTC. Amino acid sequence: CATSRVEGLDSYTF.

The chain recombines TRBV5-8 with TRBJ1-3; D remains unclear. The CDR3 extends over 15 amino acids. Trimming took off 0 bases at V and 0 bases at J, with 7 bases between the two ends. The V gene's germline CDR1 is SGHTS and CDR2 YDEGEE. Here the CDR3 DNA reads TGTGCCAGCAGCTTGGGCACGTACTCTGGAAACACCATATATTTT. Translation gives CASSLGTYSGNTIYF.

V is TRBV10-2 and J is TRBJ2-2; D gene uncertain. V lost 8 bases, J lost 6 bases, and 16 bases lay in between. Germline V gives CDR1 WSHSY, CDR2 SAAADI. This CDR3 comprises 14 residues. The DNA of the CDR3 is TGCGCCAGCCAGCCCAGGAAGGGCGCCGGGGAGCTGTTTTTT. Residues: CASQPRKGAGELFF.